Below are 24 T cell receptor beta chains sequenced from a single sample in a study of graft-versus-host responses after intestinal transplantation. TCRdb keeps only in-frame clones here, not all; method: immunoSEQ multiplex PCR. The sample contains some 150,000 clones, 80% to 95% of which appear only once. These receptors lack a known antigen. The sample in question was unstimulated CD4+ T cells sorted from spleen or lymph node cells, obtained before intestinal transplant. These TCRs come from a human donor who received an intestinal transplant.

The rearrangement links TRBV28 to TRBJ2-1, with a tentative D call TRBD1 (6 bases). This CDR3 region has 15 residues. The germline V and J ends were trimmed by 4 bases and 12 bases, with 22 bases remaining between them. Germline-derived CDR1 and CDR2 are MDHEN and SYDVKM. CDR3 residues: CASSSPPRQVQGQFF. As DNA, the CDR3 is TGTGCCAGCAGTTCCCCCCCACGACAGGTTCAGGGGCAGTTCTTC.

The rearrangement joins TRBV4-1 to TRBJ2-7; the match to TRBD1 covers 10 bases. CDR1 and CDR2 (germline): MGHRA, YSYEKL. V lost 2 bases and J lost 3; bases outside the gene matches: 7. The CDR3 spans 16 residues. The CDR3 bases are TGCGCCAGCAGCCAATACCGTAGGGACAGGGGCTACGAGCAGTACTTC. Residues: CASSQYRRDRGYEQYF.

CDR3 region: CASSQTGAVNQPQHF. In nucleotides, the CDR3 is TGTGCCAGCAGTCAAACCGGGGCAGTAAATCAGCCCCAGCATTTT. The chain combines TRBV6-5 with TRBJ1-5, with D perhaps TRBD1 (5 bases). CDR3 length: 15 amino acids. The germline gives CDR1 MNHEY, CDR2 SVGAGI. Trimming stripped 5 bases from V and 4 bases from J, with 15 bases between.

The chain is built from TRBV29-1 and TRBJ2-7, with 8 bases fitting TRBD1. Germline V CDR1 and CDR2: SQVTM, ANQGSEA. This CDR3 comprises 12 residues. V lost 5 bases, J lost 4 bases, and 4 bases stayed unmatched. CDR3 DNA sequence: TGCAGCGTTCGCCAGGGGGCATACGAGCAGTACTTC. Translating gives CSVRQGAYEQYF.

This chain connects TRBV5-4 to TRBJ2-7; 10 bases agree with TRBD2. Germline CDR1 is SGHNT and CDR2 is YYREEE (reference sequence). The CDR3 is 15 residues long. J lost 3 bases, V lost 4 bases, and 7 bases had no gene match. CDR3 DNA: TGTGCCAGCAGCCCAACTAGCGGGAAAATCTACGAGCAGTACTTC. This codes for CASSPTSGKIYEQYF.

Here the CDR3 DNA reads TGTGCCAGCAGCTTAGCCGGCGGTTACGAGCAGTACTTC. Translation: CASSLAGGYEQYF. The gene calls are TRBV7-7 and TRBJ2-5; D gene uncertain. The DNA matches TRBJ2-7 better at its end, which makes the J call doubtful. Germline V lookup: CDR1 SSHAT, CDR2 FNYEAQ (reference sequence). The CDR3 totals 13 residues.

J is TRBJ2-5 and V is TRBV6-5; 8 bases match TRBD1. The CDR3 contains 14 residues. CDR1 is MNHEY and CDR2 is SVGAGI in the germline V gene. V shed 5 bases, J shed 3 bases, and the junction held 5 bases outside the gene matches. CDR3 DNA: TGTGCCAGCAGTAGCAGGACAGGGAAAGAGACCCAGTACTTC. Translated: CASSSRTGKETQYF.

This chain uses TRBV7-3 with TRBJ2-7; 7 bases fit TRBD1. V gave up 4 bases and J gave up 3 bases; unmatched junction bases: 3. Germline loops: CDR1 SGHTA, CDR2 FQGTGA. The CDR3 has 13 residues. As DNA, the CDR3 is TGTGCCAGCAGCTCCTCAGGGGGCTACGAGCAGTACTTC. Translating gives CASSSSGGYEQYF.

This clone was observed a handful of times. The rearrangement uses TRBV7-9 and TRBJ1-1, with D perhaps matching TRBD1 (6 bases). This CDR3 is built from 12 residues. Trimming removed 3 bases from V and 11 bases from J, with 13 bases in between. The V gene's germline CDR1 is SEHNR and CDR2 FQNEAQ (reference sequence). CDR3 DNA: TGTGCCAGCAGCTTTTGGGGGGCGGTGGCTTTCTTT. Amino acid sequence: CASSFWGAVAFF.

The chain uses TRBV10-3 and TRBJ2-1; D not certain. From germline, CDR1 is ENHRY and CDR2 SYGVKD. CDR3 size: 11 residues. V was pared by 3 bases and J by 10 bases, with 7 bases between. The CDR3 DNA reads TGTGCCATCAGTGATAGGTGGGAGCAGTTCTTC. Translation gives CAISDRWEQFF.

V is TRBV7-2 and J is TRBJ1-5, with no clear D. There are 16 residues in the CDR3. Deletions cut 5 bases from V and 2 bases from J, with 16 bases between. Germline CDR1 and CDR2: SGHTA and FQGNSA. In DNA, the CDR3 is TGTGCCAGCAGCCCCCGAATGGGGTTCGGCAATCAGCCCCAGCATTTT. This sequence encodes CASSPRMGFGNQPQHF.

The rearrangement joins TRBV25-1 to TRBJ2-1; 11 positions agree with TRBD1. Germline CDR1 MGHDK, CDR2 SYGVNS. Trimming removed 3 bases from V and 1 base from J; junction bases left unmatched: 5. The CDR3 length is 17 residues. CDR3 region: CASSDRGTGGSYNEQFF. CDR3 bases: TGTGCCAGCAGTGATCGCGGGACAGGGGGATCCTACAATGAGCAGTTCTTC.

The chain joins TRBV30 to TRBJ2-7; D is perhaps TRBD1 (5 bases). The CDR3 has 11 amino acids. V was shortened by 3 bases and J by 3 bases, with 6 bases between the two germline ends. Germline CDR1 and CDR2: GTSNPN and SVGIG (reference sequence). CDR3 amino acids: CAWRDSYEQYF. Written as DNA, the CDR3 is TGTGCCTGGAGAGACAGCTACGAGCAGTACTTC.

V and J are TRBV9 and TRBJ2-1, with TRBD1 matching 8 bases. Germline values: CDR1 SGDLS, CDR2 YYNGEE. Germline trimming cut 0 bases from V and 4 bases from J; bases unmatched to any gene: 18. There are 20 residues in the CDR3. CDR3: CASSVARSRKGDRLYNEQFF. In DNA form, the CDR3 reads TGTGCCAGCAGCGTAGCCCGTAGTAGAAAGGGGGACAGGTTATACAATGAGCAGTTCTTC.

The chain is built from TRBV28 and TRBJ1-2, with D hard to call. The CDR3 has 13 residues. The germline V gene encodes CDR1 MDHEN and CDR2 SYDVKM. The ends were cut back, 3 bases at V and 6 bases at J, with 11 bases in the middle. CDR3 nucleotide sequence: TGTGCCAGCAGTTTGGTTCGAATTAATGGCTACACCTTC. This encodes CASSLVRINGYTF.

This clone was counted once. This chain connects TRBV28 to TRBJ1-4, with TRBD1 identical over 7 bases. This CDR3 has 15 residues. Per the germline V gene, CDR1 is MDHEN and CDR2 is SYDVKM. J lost 1 base, V lost 6 bases, and 5 bases had no gene match. The DNA of the CDR3 is TGTGCCAGCAGCTCAGGGGGACGAACTAATGAAAAACTGTTTTTT. It yields the protein CASSSGGRTNEKLFF.

The genes are TRBV9 and TRBJ1-2; D not resolved. CDR3 length equals 12 residues. Germline assignment: CDR1 SGDLS and CDR2 YYNGEE. V lost 3 bases and J 5 bases, leaving 8 bases between the germline ends. Here the CDR3 reads CASSGAGYGYTF. DNA of the CDR3: TGTGCCAGCAGCGGGGCGGGGTATGGCTACACCTTC.

This rearrangement joins TRBV27 to TRBJ2-7; 8 nucleotides agree with TRBD2. Germline V gene data show CDR1 as MNHEY and CDR2 as SMNVEV (reference sequence). The CDR3 runs 14 residues. Losses at the gene ends were 4 bases for V and 2 bases for J; bases not matched to a gene: 4. In DNA, the CDR3 is TGTGCCAGCAGTTCTTTAGCGGGGCCCTACGAGCAGTACTTC. Translating it yields CASSSLAGPYEQYF.

The rearrangement joins TRBV27 to TRBJ2-3; D is unresolved. The CDR3 is 13 amino acids. The V and J ends lost 5 bases and 4 bases respectively, with 10 bases between them. Germline values: CDR1 MNHEY, CDR2 SMNVEV (reference sequence). CDR3 residues: CASSRPWADTQYF. The DNA for the CDR3 is TGTGCCAGCAGTCGACCCTGGGCAGATACGCAGTATTTT.

The rearrangement joins TRBV18 to TRBJ2-5, with 9 nucleotides matching TRBD2. Looked up from germline, CDR1 is KGHSH and CDR2 is LQKENI. V shed 1 base, J shed 5 bases, and the junction held 5 bases outside the gene matches. This CDR3 spans 15 amino acids. The CDR3 loop is CASSPLAGVRETQYF. The CDR3 bases are TGTGCCAGCTCACCACTAGCGGGAGTGCGGGAGACCCAGTACTTC.

The rearrangement links TRBV10-3 to TRBJ2-1, with D hard to call. The CDR3 sequence is 16 residues long. The V and J ends lost 4 bases and 6 bases respectively, with 19 bases between them. The V gene's germline CDR1 is ENHRY and CDR2 SYGVKD. The CDR3 bases are TGTGCCATCAGTGCTTCTGGACCGATGGTCGGCAATGAGCAGTTCTTC. Protein: CAISASGPMVGNEQFF.

Concerning this clone itself: This same CDR3 is encoded by further DNA sequences in the sample. The V and J genes are TRBV5-1 and TRBJ2-5; no definite D call. Germline CDR1 reads SGHRS; CDR2 reads YFSETQ. The CDR3 is 11 residues long. V lost 2 bases and J 5 bases, leaving 4 bases between the germline ends. The CDR3 DNA reads as TGCGCCAGCAGCTTCAAGGAGACCCAGTACTTC. Encoded protein: CASSFKETQYF. The entire variable domain, with the rest obtained from reference TRBV5-1 and TRBJ2-5, is as follows: KAGVTQTPRYLIKTRGQQVTLSCSPISGHRSVSWYQQTPGQGLQFLFEYFSETQRNKGNFPGRFSGRQFSNSRSEMNVSTLELGDSALYLCASSFKETQYFGPGTRLLVL.

This chain connects TRBV7-6 to TRBJ1-1, with D unresolved. Germline V gene sequence: CDR1 SGHVS, CDR2 FNYEAQ. Trimming left V 5 bases short and J 4 bases short, with 14 bases between. CDR3 length equals 14 residues. In DNA form, the CDR3 reads TGTGCCAGCAGCCCTAGCGCTCAGGTCACTGAAGCTTTCTTT. Translated: CASSPSAQVTEAFF.

V and J are TRBV28 and TRBJ2-6; TRBD1 agrees at 7 bases. CDR3 length: 15 residues. The V gene's germline CDR1 is MDHEN and CDR2 SYDVKM. J gave up 0 bases and V 5 bases, and 1 base lay outside the gene matches. The CDR3 loop is CASSPGGSGANVLTF. The CDR3 DNA reads as TGTGCCAGCAGTCCAGGGGGCTCTGGGGCCAACGTCCTGACTTTC.